Listed below are T cell receptor beta chains from one sample, sequenced in a study of blood T cells in healthy people across ages. TCRdb reprocessed the 5' RACE reads via MiXCR and lists one record per CDR3 protein. The sample yields 1.2 million to 1.5 million distinct CDR3 sequences, about 43% seen once. Sequencing was carried out using blood. The receptors derive from a woman between 18 and 29 years old in good health. The CDR3 runs from the conserved cysteine through the conserved F or W. A D gene is named only where the DNA matches it firmly. Clone size is shown for a subset of rows, as once, few, many or a class of expanded clone.

v_gene,abundance,d_gene,j_gene,CDR3aa,CDR3nt
TRBV2,.,.,TRBJ2-3,CASTGGAGADTQYF,TGTGCCAGCACAGGGGGGGCCGGTGCAGATACGCAGTATTTT
TRBV20-1,.,.,TRBJ2-5,CSAVLIRQYF,TGCAGTGCGGTACTAATTCGGCAGTACTTC
TRBV12-3/TRBV12-4,.,TRBD2,TRBJ2-3,CASSRTSGRGGKDTQYF,TGTGCCAGCAGCCGGACTAGCGGGAGAGGTGGAAAAGATACGCAGTATTTT
TRBV6-6,.,.,TRBJ1-1,CASNTVEGTEAFF,TGTGCCAGCAACACCGTCGAAGGGACTGAAGCTTTCTTT
TRBV5-1,few,.,TRBJ2-1,CASSSINRYNEQFF,TGCGCCAGCAGCTCCATAAATAGATACAATGAGCAGTTCTTC
TRBV5-1,.,TRBD1,TRBJ2-7,CASSQPRDRMVYEQYF,TGCGCCAGCAGCCAGCCGCGGGACAGGATGGTGTACGAGCAGTACTTC
TRBV4-2,few,TRBD1,TRBJ1-2,CASSQERGQGLYGYTF,TGTGCCAGCAGCCAAGAAAGGGGACAGGGCCTATATGGCTACACCTTC
TRBV30,.,.,TRBJ2-5,CAWTGAETQYF,TGTGCCTGGACAGGGGCAGAGACCCAGTACTTC
TRBV11-2,few,.,TRBJ1-1,CASRGRVNTEAFF,TGTGCCAGCAGGGGGAGAGTGAACACTGAAGCTTTCTTT
TRBV4-2,.,TRBD2,TRBJ2-1,CASSQDPGLAGQEQVF,TGTGCCAGCAGCCAAGATCCGGGACTAGCGGGACAAGAGCAGGTCTTC
TRBV29-1,few,.,TRBJ1-1,CSVGPGGTEAFF,TGCAGCGTTGGCCCCGGAGGGACTGAAGCTTTCTTT
TRBV20-1,.,.,TRBJ1-1,CSPAGGHTEAFF,TGCAGTCCCGCTGGGGGTCACACTGAAGCTTTCTTT
TRBV12-3/TRBV12-4,few,.,TRBJ1-4,CASSPGESNEKLFF,TGTGCCAGCAGCCCGGGGGAGTCTAATGAAAAACTGTTTTTT
TRBV20-1,few,TRBD2,TRBJ2-1,CSARDLGTAGGGYNEQFF,TGCAGTGCTAGAGATTTGGGGACGGCGGGCGGGGGGTACAATGAGCAGTTCTTC
TRBV27,.,.,TRBJ2-7,CASSLFRSPGKGSYEQYF,TGTGCCAGCAGTTTGTTCCGAAGTCCGGGGAAGGGTTCCTACGAGCAGTACTTC
TRBV20-1,few,.,TRBJ2-5,CSATLTRALGETQYF,TGCAGTGCTACCCTCACCAGGGCTTTGGGAGAGACCCAGTACTTC
TRBV21-1,.,.,TRBJ2-7,CASSNCSGRGSYEQYF,TGTGCCAGCAGCAATTGTAGCGGGAGAGGGTCCTACGAGCAGTACTTC
TRBV3-1,.,TRBD1,TRBJ1-1,CASSQATGDEAFF,TGTGCCAGCAGCCAGGCCACAGGGGATGAAGCTTTCTTT
TRBV3-1,.,TRBD2,TRBJ2-1,CASSQDWGRGGNEQFF,TGTGCCAGCAGCCAAGATTGGGGGAGGGGAGGCAATGAGCAGTTCTTC
TRBV7-8,.,.,TRBJ2-2,CASSLNIGSQTGELFF,TGTGCCAGCAGCCTCAATATCGGGAGCCAGACCGGGGAGCTGTTTTTT
TRBV5-1,.,.,TRBJ1-1,CASSPSGGGYTEAFF,TGCGCCAGCAGCCCTAGTGGGGGTGGCTACACTGAAGCTTTCTTT
TRBV2,.,.,TRBJ2-5,CASSPPGMGTETQYF,TGTGCCAGCAGTCCTCCCGGCATGGGGACAGAGACCCAGTACTTC
TRBV12-3/TRBV12-4,.,TRBD1,TRBJ2-2,CASIGTGRTGELFF,TGTGCCAGCATCGGGACAGGCCGAACCGGGGAGCTGTTTTTT
TRBV2,.,.,TRBJ1-1,CASSEAWTANTEAFF,TGCGCCAGCAGTGAAGCTTGGACAGCGAACACTGAAGCTTTCTTT
TRBV6-2/TRBV6-3,.,TRBD1,TRBJ2-5,CAGSKRTGMDETQYF,TGTGCCGGCAGTAAGCGGACAGGGATGGATGAGACCCAGTACTTC
TRBV6-2/TRBV6-3,.,TRBD2,TRBJ2-1,CASSYPTTSGYNEQFF,TGTGCCAGCAGTTACCCAACGACTAGCGGTTACAATGAGCAGTTCTTC
TRBV3-1,few,TRBD2,TRBJ2-1,CASSQGSGGDEFF,TGTGCCAGCAGCCAGGGTAGCGGGGGGGACGAGTTCTTC
TRBV5-1,.,.,TRBJ1-2,CVSSPQGSYGYTF,TGCGTCAGCAGCCCACAGGGAAGCTATGGCTACACCTTC
TRBV7-3,.,TRBD1,TRBJ1-2,CASSPYTGAGGYTF,TGTGCCAGCAGCCCGTATACAGGGGCGGGCGGCTACACCTTC
TRBV21-1,.,.,TRBJ2-1,CVSNPRKGQFF,TGTGTCAGCAACCCGAGAAAGGGGCAGTTCTTC
TRBV12-5,.,TRBD1,TRBJ2-1,CASGSRDRGNEQFF,TGTGCTAGTGGTTCCCGGGACAGGGGGAATGAGCAGTTCTTC
TRBV20-1,.,TRBD2,TRBJ2-5,CSASRTSYGETQYF,TGCAGTGCTAGTAGGACTAGTTACGGTGAGACCCAGTACTTC
TRBV12-3/TRBV12-4,few,TRBD1,TRBJ2-7,CASSHIPITGTGVPYEQYF,TGTGCCAGCAGTCACATACCAATTACCGGGACAGGGGTCCCCTACGAGCAGTACTTC
TRBV7-2,.,TRBD2,TRBJ2-5,CASSLAGRAGGLGQYF,TGTGCCAGCAGCTTAGCCGGACGAGCGGGGGGGCTCGGGCAGTACTTC
TRBV27,few,TRBD2,TRBJ2-1,CASSDGTSGKNEQFF,TGTGCCAGCAGTGACGGGACTAGCGGGAAGAATGAGCAGTTCTTC
TRBV6-1,few,TRBD1,TRBJ2-1,CASSTRDRVEQFF,TGTGCCAGCAGTACCCGGGACAGAGTTGAGCAGTTCTTC
TRBV5-1,few,.,TRBJ1-2,CASSLAHSDGYTF,TGCGCCAGCAGCTTGGCTCACAGTGATGGCTACACCTTC
TRBV10-3,.,.,TRBJ1-5,CAISESIPGDQPQHF,TGTGCCATCAGTGAGTCTATTCCGGGGGATCAGCCCCAGCATTTT
TRBV10-3,few,TRBD1,TRBJ2-7,CAISESEPGQGYEQYF,TGTGCCATCAGTGAGTCGGAACCGGGACAGGGGTACGAGCAGTACTTC
TRBV20-1,.,.,TRBJ1-1,CSARDQQGHTEAFF,TGCAGTGCTAGAGATCAGCAGGGCCACACTGAAGCTTTCTTT
TRBV14,.,.,TRBJ2-7,CASSGQVRDPYEQYF,TGTGCCAGCAGCGGGCAGGTCAGGGATCCCTACGAGCAGTACTTC
TRBV21-1,few,.,TRBJ2-3,CASSKWEPEGGTDTQYF,TGTGCCAGCAGCAAATGGGAACCTGAAGGTGGCACAGATACGCAGTATTTT
TRBV7-3,few,.,TRBJ1-2,CASSPLPGPNYGYTF,TGTGCCAGCAGCCCCCTCCCGGGCCCCAACTATGGCTACACCTTC
TRBV29-1,.,.,TRBJ2-1,CSVERGGETQFF,TGCAGCGTTGAAAGGGGAGGTGAGACCCAGTTCTTC
TRBV6-2/TRBV6-3,.,.,TRBJ2-7,CASSSLVGLEQYF,TGTGCCAGCAGTTCGTTAGTGGGGCTCGAGCAGTACTTC
TRBV6-1,few,.,TRBJ2-3,CAAGGWDTQYF,TGTGCCGCCGGGGGTTGGGATACGCAGTATTTT
TRBV20-1,few,.,TRBJ2-3,CSAREMTDTQYF,TGCAGTGCTAGAGAAATGACAGATACGCAGTATTTT
TRBV2,.,.,TRBJ2-3,CASRRGGRSTDTQYF,TGTGCCAGCAGGAGGGGGGGCAGAAGCACAGATACGCAGTATTTT
TRBV5-1,few,TRBD2,TRBJ2-3,CASRPVAGPTDTQYF,TGCGCCAGCAGACCAGTAGCGGGACCCACAGATACGCAGTATTTT
TRBV3-1,.,.,TRBJ2-4,CASSPARDIQYF,TGTGCCAGCAGCCCCGCCCGGGACATTCAGTACTTC
TRBV7-9,.,TRBD2,TRBJ2-1,CASSFTLPLLAGRIDEQFF,TGTGCCAGCAGCTTTACGCTCCCACTCCTAGCGGGGAGAATCGATGAGCAGTTCTTC
TRBV7-2,.,TRBD1,TRBJ2-3,CANPSDRGLGTDTQFF,TGTGCCAACCCTTCGGACAGGGGGCTTGGCACAGATACGCAGTTTTTT
TRBV6-6,.,TRBD2,TRBJ2-4,CASRSAGMGGNIQYF,TGTGCCAGCAGATCAGCGGGAATGGGGGGGAACATTCAGTACTTC